A selection of T cell receptor beta chains follows, all from one sample in a study of blood T cell repertoires in COVID-19. The assay was immunoSEQ multiplex PCR, and TCRdb's table has in-frame clones only and misses some. The sample lists 380,000 or so clones; around 90% were seen once. The sequenced sample consisted of PBMCs or T cells enriched from blood (not recorded which). The receptors were gathered from a woman in her 40s with acute COVID-19. The CDR3 runs from the conserved cysteine through the conserved F or W. The D gene is left open where the match is weak. Some rows have no size entry. The others give once, few or many, or a class for an expanded clone.

cdr3_nt: TGCGCCAGCAGCCCCGGGACAAACTTCTACGAGCAGTACTTC
cdr3_aa: CASSPGTNFYEQYF
clone_size: .
j_call: TRBJ2-7
cdr3_length: 14
v_call: TRBV4-1
d_call: .

cdr3_nt: TGTGCCAGCACCACGACGACAGGGTCGTCGGAAGCTTTCTTT
cdr3_aa: CASTTTTGSSEAFF
clone_size: .
j_call: TRBJ1-1
cdr3_length: 14
v_call: TRBV6-5
d_call: TRBD1

cdr3_nt: TGCGCCAGCAGCTTGGGGCGGCCCACCTACGAGCAGTACTTC
cdr3_aa: CASSLGRPTYEQYF
clone_size: .
j_call: TRBJ2-7
cdr3_length: 14
v_call: TRBV5-1
d_call: .

cdr3_nt: TGTGCCAGTAGCCCGGACAGGGGGAAGGCCCAGTACTTC
cdr3_aa: CASSPDRGKAQYF
clone_size: once
j_call: TRBJ2-5
cdr3_length: 13
v_call: TRBV19
d_call: TRBD1

cdr3_nt: TGCGCCAGCAGCCAAGACGGGGGGCCCCACAATGAGCAGTTCTTC
cdr3_aa: CASSQDGGPHNEQFF
clone_size: .
j_call: TRBJ2-1
cdr3_length: 15
v_call: TRBV4-1
d_call: .

cdr3_nt: TGCGCCTCCAAGCGGAGGGAATTCACAGATACGCAGTATTTT
cdr3_aa: CASKRREFTDTQYF
clone_size: .
j_call: TRBJ2-3
cdr3_length: 14
v_call: TRBV5-1
d_call: .

cdr3_nt: TGTGCCAGCAGCCAAGATATTGGCGGGGGGGACTCCTACAATGAGCAGTTCTTC
cdr3_aa: CASSQDIGGGDSYNEQFF
clone_size: .
j_call: TRBJ2-1
cdr3_length: 18
v_call: TRBV4-2
d_call: TRBD2

cdr3_nt: TGCGCCAGCAGCCAAGAACCATCGCGGACTAGCGGGGGGGCAGGCGGGGAGCTGTTTTTT
cdr3_aa: CASSQEPSRTSGGAGGELFF
clone_size: .
j_call: TRBJ2-2
cdr3_length: 20
v_call: TRBV4-1
d_call: TRBD2

cdr3_nt: TGTGCCAGCAGGCTGCATGGGACTGTCAACACTGAAGCTTTCTTT
cdr3_aa: CASRLHGTVNTEAFF
clone_size: .
j_call: TRBJ1-1
cdr3_length: 15
v_call: TRBV6-5
d_call: .

cdr3_nt: TGTGCCAGCAGCTTGGCGACAGAAAGAAATGAAAAACTGTTTTTT
cdr3_aa: CASSLATERNEKLFF
clone_size: .
j_call: TRBJ1-4
cdr3_length: 15
v_call: TRBV5-4
d_call: .

cdr3_nt: TGTGCCAGCAATCCCGGGACAGACGGAAACACCATATATTTT
cdr3_aa: CASNPGTDGNTIYF
clone_size: .
j_call: TRBJ1-3
cdr3_length: 14
v_call: TRBV6-5
d_call: TRBD1

cdr3_nt: TGCAGTGCTAGTAAGGGGGGGAGGGCTGAAGCTTTCTTT
cdr3_aa: CSASKGGRAEAFF
clone_size: .
j_call: TRBJ1-1
cdr3_length: 13
v_call: TRBV20-1
d_call: .

cdr3_nt: TGTGCCGGGGGGGAGGTCGCTCAGCCCCAGCATTTT
cdr3_aa: CAGGEVAQPQHF
clone_size: .
j_call: TRBJ1-5
cdr3_length: 12
v_call: TRBV19
d_call: .

cdr3_nt: TGTGCCAGCAGCCAGGGGGCAAGAGAGACCCAGTACTTC
cdr3_aa: CASSQGARETQYF
clone_size: .
j_call: TRBJ2-5
cdr3_length: 13
v_call: TRBV3-1/TRBV3-2
d_call: .

cdr3_nt: TGTGCCAGCAGCTCCAAAGGGGGACACCTGGGCAATGAGCAGTTCTTC
cdr3_aa: CASSSKGGHLGNEQFF
clone_size: .
j_call: TRBJ2-1
cdr3_length: 16
v_call: TRBV5-6
d_call: .

cdr3_nt: TGTGCCAGTAGTCCACAGGGTGCAACTAATGAAAAACTGTTTTTT
cdr3_aa: CASSPQGATNEKLFF
clone_size: .
j_call: TRBJ1-4
cdr3_length: 15
v_call: TRBV19
d_call: .

cdr3_nt: TGTGCCACCAGTGATTTGACAGGGGTCTACGGCTACACCTTC
cdr3_aa: CATSDLTGVYGYTF
clone_size: .
j_call: TRBJ1-2
cdr3_length: 14
v_call: TRBV24-1
d_call: TRBD1

cdr3_nt: TGTGCCAGCAGCAAAGCCGGGGAACGGAATGAGAATGGCTACACCTTC
cdr3_aa: CASSKAGERNENGYTF
clone_size: few
j_call: TRBJ1-2
cdr3_length: 16
v_call: TRBV21-1
d_call: .

cdr3_nt: TGTGCCAGCAGCTCGACAGGAGCTGGAAACACCATATATTTT
cdr3_aa: CASSSTGAGNTIYF
clone_size: .
j_call: TRBJ1-3
cdr3_length: 14
v_call: TRBV7-9
d_call: .

cdr3_nt: TGTGCCAGTGTCGCAGGGTCTTTTGACGGCTACACCTTC
cdr3_aa: CASVAGSFDGYTF
clone_size: .
j_call: TRBJ1-2
cdr3_length: 13
v_call: TRBV19
d_call: .